This passage covers 20 T cell receptor beta chains from one sample sequenced in a study of blood T cell repertoires in COVID-19. Only in-frame clones appear in the TCRdb table, and some are missing; sequencing was by immunoSEQ multiplex PCR. The sample carries some 350,000 clones, around 87% recorded once. The sequenced sample was peripheral blood. The receptors stem from a human donor in a cohort sampled during active COVID-19.

This chain joins TRBV19 and TRBJ2-7; TRBD2 might be the D (5 bases). This CDR3 is built from 13 residues. V dropped 3 bases and J dropped 0 bases, with 6 bases sitting between them. The germline CDR1 and CDR2 sequences are LNHDA and SQIVND (reference sequence). In DNA form, the CDR3 reads TGTGCCAGTAGTATCGGGATCTCCTACGAGCAGTACTTC. Protein product: CASSIGISYEQYF.

V gene TRBV7-2 combines with J gene TRBJ2-7; maybe TRBD2 (6 bases). The CDR3 is 14 residues long. The germline gives CDR1 SGHTA, CDR2 FQGNSA. V lost 2 bases to trimming and J lost 0 bases, with 8 bases between them. This chain's CDR3 is CASSLQRASYEQYF. Written as DNA, the CDR3 is TGTGCCAGCAGCTTACAGCGGGCCTCCTACGAGCAGTACTTC.

The chain couples TRBV5-3 to TRBJ1-5, with 8 positions matching TRBD1. TRBV5-3 qualifies as an ORF whose function is uncertain. V was pared by 6 bases and J by 2 bases, with 25 bases of the junction left unmatched. The CDR3 is 21 residues long. As DNA, the CDR3 is TGTGCCAGAACCTTCGACGAAGACGCGGACAGGGTGTCTCGCGGCAATCAGCCCCAGCATTTT. It codes for CARTFDEDADRVSRGNQPQHF.

The J gene is TRBJ1-1, the V gene TRBV5-3; D may be TRBD1 (6 bases). TRBV5-3 is an ORF, and what it does is uncertain. V was trimmed by 0 bases and J by 0 bases, leaving 12 bases between them. The CDR3 is made up of 16 amino acids. DNA for the CDR3: TGTGCCAGAAGCTTGGGTGGCAGGGGAATGAACACTGAAGCTTTCTTT. Translating gives CARSLGGRGMNTEAFF.

The chain carries TRBV5-1 and TRBJ2-6; a weak D match, TRBD1 (6 bases). Germline lookup yields CDR1 SGHRS and CDR2 YFSETQ. The CDR3 covers 17 residues. V lost 4 bases to trimming and J lost 2 bases, with 16 bases between them. In DNA, the CDR3 is TGCGCCAGCAGCCCGAACACCCGACAGGCTGGGGCCAACGTCCTGACTTTC. Its translation is CASSPNTRQAGANVLTF.

The CDR3 coding sequence is TGTGCCAGCAGCCCTTCAGAGGGAGCGGTCTACGAGCAGTACTTC. This gives the protein CASSPSEGAVYEQYF. The chain uses TRBV11-2 and TRBJ2-7, with D possibly TRBD2 on 5 matching bases. V was cut by 5 bases and J by 3 bases, with 17 bases left in between. The length of the CDR3 is 15 residues. Germline V gives CDR1 SGHAT, CDR2 FQNNGV.

This chain joins TRBV20-1 and TRBJ1-3; maybe TRBD1 (5 bases). Deletions cut 8 bases from V and 7 bases from J, with 12 bases between. This CDR3 is built from 11 residues. Germline assignment: CDR1 DFQATT and CDR2 SNEGSKA (reference sequence). The CDR3 sequence is CSFIRGNTIYF. CDR3 in DNA: TGCAGTTTCATTCGGGGGAACACCATATATTTT.

The rearrangement links TRBV28 to TRBJ2-3; 15 bases map to TRBD2. Germline V gene data show CDR1 as MDHEN and CDR2 as SYDVKM. The CDR3 runs 18 residues. V was pared by 5 bases and J by 6 bases, with 12 bases of the junction left unmatched. The CDR3 loop reads CASSPPGLAGGYYDTQYF. As DNA, the CDR3 is TGTGCCAGCAGTCCGCCGGGACTAGCGGGAGGATATTACGATACGCAGTATTTT.

The V call is TRBV29-1, the J call TRBJ2-5, with 9 bases that match TRBD2. Germline loops: CDR1 SQVTM, CDR2 ANQGSEA. The CDR3 covers 13 residues. The trim removed 5 bases at V and 7 bases at J, leaving 8 bases unmatched. This CDR3 is CSVTIAGAGTQYF. DNA for the CDR3: TGCAGCGTTACGATAGCGGGGGCGGGGACCCAGTACTTC.

In regard to this clone: Other DNA sequences in the same sample also yield this CDR3. The CDR3 loop is CSVGGDSYNEQFF. Written as DNA, the CDR3 is TGCAGCGTTGGGGGCGACTCCTACAATGAGCAGTTCTTC. The chain employs TRBV29-1 and TRBJ2-1; maybe TRBD1 (5 bases). Trimming pared 4 bases from V and 0 bases from J, leaving 7 bases between. The CDR3 loop spans 13 amino acids. From germline, CDR1 is SQVTM and CDR2 ANQGSEA.

The chain joins TRBV11-2 to TRBJ2-7, with 14 bases lining up with TRBD2. V was pared by 5 bases and J by 4 bases, with 7 bases of the junction left unmatched. The CDR3 is made up of 16 amino acids. CDR1 and CDR2 from the germline V gene are SGHAT and FQNNGV. DNA for the CDR3: TGTGCCAGCAGCAACATCCGACTAGCGGGAGGGTACGAGCAGTACTTC. The encoded protein is CASSNIRLAGGYEQYF.

J is TRBJ1-1 and V is TRBV30; D perhaps matches TRBD1 (5 bases). The CDR3 sequence is 13 residues long. Trimming stripped 0 bases from V and 3 bases from J, with 8 bases between. Germline CDR1 and CDR2: GTSNPN and SVGIG (reference sequence). Here the CDR3 reads CAWSVARDTEAFF. Written as DNA, the CDR3 is TGTGCCTGGAGTGTAGCCAGGGACACTGAAGCTTTCTTT.

The J gene is TRBJ2-7, the V gene TRBV27, with 8 bases identical to TRBD1. Germline values: CDR1 MNHEY, CDR2 SMNVEV (reference sequence). After removal of 4 bases from V and 4 bases from J, the junction contained 6 bases not matched to a gene. The CDR3 extends over 14 amino acids. The CDR3 is CASSSGQGQYEQYF. CDR3 sequence (DNA): TGTGCCAGCAGTTCCGGACAGGGTCAGTACGAGCAGTACTTC.

The gene calls are TRBV9 and TRBJ2-2, with TRBD2 identical over 8 bases. The CDR3 is made up of 15 amino acids. Trimming at V came to 4 bases and at J to 6 bases, leaving 8 bases not matched to a gene. The germline V gene has CDR1 SGDLS and CDR2 YYNGEE. This CDR3 reads CASSPWRGAAGELFF. DNA of the CDR3: TGTGCCAGCAGCCCATGGCGGGGGGCGGCCGGGGAGCTGTTTTTT.

This clone was found a few times. CDR3 DNA: TGTGCCAGCAGCGTAGTAGGGACAGAGAATTCACCCCTCCACTTT. It specifies CASSVVGTENSPLHF. The chain carries TRBV9 and TRBJ1-6; 7 positions match TRBD1. Germline CDR1 SGDLS, CDR2 YYNGEE. The CDR3 consists of 15 residues. Unmatched junction bases numbered 4, after V lost 0 bases and J lost 7 bases.

The chain is built from TRBV6-1 and TRBJ1-2; D may be TRBD1 (6 bases). Germline V gene sequence: CDR1 MNHNS, CDR2 SASEGT. The V end was cut by 1 base, the J end by 8 bases, with 14 bases between. This CDR3 comprises 14 residues. DNA of the CDR3: TGTGCCAGCAGTGAAGGGGGAACAGGGTTCGGCTACACCTTC. This codes for CASSEGGTGFGYTF.

The chain carries TRBV11-2 and TRBJ1-6; TRBD1 matches 9 bases. The CDR3 spans 15 residues. Per germline, CDR1 SGHAT and CDR2 FQNNGV. J was trimmed by 10 bases and V by 5 bases; bases with no gene match: 9. As DNA, the CDR3 is TGTGCCAGCAGCGGAACAGGGGGCTCCTACTCACCCCTCCACTTT. Translating it yields CASSGTGGSYSPLHF.

The gene calls are TRBV7-2 and TRBJ2-7; D might be TRBD1 (6 bases). V was cut by 5 bases and J by 5 bases, with 16 bases left in between. The CDR3 length is 14 residues. In germline, CDR1 is SGHTA, CDR2 FQGNSA. The CDR3 sequence is CASSPTTGVNEQYF. The CDR3 DNA reads as TGTGCCAGCAGCCCCACGACAGGAGTTAACGAGCAGTACTTC.

This sequence joins TRBV18 and TRBJ2-1; 13 bases are a match to TRBD2. The germline gives CDR1 KGHSH, CDR2 LQKENI. This CDR3 has 16 amino acids. J was trimmed by 5 bases and V by 6 bases; bases with no gene match: 7. The CDR3 protein is CASSPTSGGAHNEQFF. The CDR3, as DNA: TGTGCCAGCTCGCCTACTAGCGGGGGGGCCCACAATGAGCAGTTCTTC.

This chain links TRBV7-2 with TRBJ2-7; D gene uncertain. CDR3 length: 12 amino acids. Germline V gene sequence: CDR1 SGHTA, CDR2 FQGNSA. The V gene lost 4 bases and the J gene lost 1 base, with 5 bases spanning the gap. CDR3 nucleotide sequence: TGTGCCAGCAGCTCCAGTTCCTACGAGCAGTACTTC. Protein: CASSSSSYEQYF. Based on the CDR3 plus reference TRBV7-2 and TRBJ2-7, the full variable domain is GAGVSQSPSNKVTEKGKDVELRCDPISGHTALYWYRQSLGQGLEFLIYFQGNSAPDKSGLPSDRFSAERTGGSVSTLTIQRTQQEDSAVYLCASSSSSYEQYFGPGTRLTVT.